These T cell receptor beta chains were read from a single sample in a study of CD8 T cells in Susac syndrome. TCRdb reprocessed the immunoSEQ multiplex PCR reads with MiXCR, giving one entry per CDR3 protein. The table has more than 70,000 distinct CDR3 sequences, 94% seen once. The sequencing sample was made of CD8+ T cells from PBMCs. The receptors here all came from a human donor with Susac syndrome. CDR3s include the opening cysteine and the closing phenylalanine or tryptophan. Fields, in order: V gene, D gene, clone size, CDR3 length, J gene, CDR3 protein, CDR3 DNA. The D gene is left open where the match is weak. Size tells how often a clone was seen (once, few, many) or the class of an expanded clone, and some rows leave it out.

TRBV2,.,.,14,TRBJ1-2,CASSVSTGYYGYTF,TGTGCCAGCAGTGTCTCTACGGGATACTATGGCTACACCTTC
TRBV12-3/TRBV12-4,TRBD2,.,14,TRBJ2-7,CASSPMTSGYEQYF,TGTGCCAGCAGTCCAATGACTAGCGGCTACGAGCAGTACTTC
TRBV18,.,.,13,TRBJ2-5,CASSPPLQETQYF,TGTGCCAGCTCCCCGCCCCTCCAAGAGACCCAGTACTTC
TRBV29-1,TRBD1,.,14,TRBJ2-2,CSVRDRENTGELFF,TGCAGCGTCCGGGACAGGGAGAACACCGGGGAGCTGTTTTTT
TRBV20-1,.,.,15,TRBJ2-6,CSASGRRSGANVLTF,TGCAGTGCTAGTGGGCGACGATCTGGGGCCAACGTCCTGACTTTC
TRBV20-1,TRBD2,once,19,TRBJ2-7,CSATGKNSGGALLSYEQYF,TGCAGTGCTACGGGAAAGAATAGCGGGGGGGCTCTCCTAAGCTACGAGCAGTACTTC
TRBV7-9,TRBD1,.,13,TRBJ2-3,CASTGGFTDTQYF,TGTGCCTCGACAGGGGGTTTCACAGATACGCAGTATTTT
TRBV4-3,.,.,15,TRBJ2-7,CASSQDTSQRYEQYF,TGCGCCAGCAGCCAAGATACCTCCCAAAGGTACGAGCAGTACTTC
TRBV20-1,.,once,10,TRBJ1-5,CRLGTQPQHF,TGCAGACTAGGGACTCAGCCCCAGCATTTT
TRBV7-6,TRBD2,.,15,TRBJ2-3,CASSRSGGATDTQYF,TGTGCCAGCAGCCGTAGCGGGGGGGCTACAGATACGCAGTATTTT
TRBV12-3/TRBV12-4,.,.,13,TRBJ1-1,CASSNDWGTEAFF,TGTGCCAGCAGTAATGACTGGGGCACTGAAGCTTTCTTT
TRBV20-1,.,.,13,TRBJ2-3,CSACRQGTDTQYF,TGCAGTGCTTGCAGGCAGGGCACAGATACGCAGTATTTT
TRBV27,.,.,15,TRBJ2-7,CASSLAGRTTYEQYF,TGTGCCAGCAGCTTAGCCGGCCGGACGACCTACGAGCAGTACTTC
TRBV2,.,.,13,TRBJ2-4,CASSKQGKNIQYF,TGTGCCAGCAGTAAACAGGGCAAAAACATTCAGTACTTC
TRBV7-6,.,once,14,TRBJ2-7,CASSLTGYTYEQYF,TGTGCCAGCAGCTTAACAGGGTATACCTACGAGCAGTACTTC
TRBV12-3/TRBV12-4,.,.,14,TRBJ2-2,CASSLTGHTGELFF,TGTGCCAGCAGTCTTACGGGTCACACCGGGGAGCTGTTTTTT
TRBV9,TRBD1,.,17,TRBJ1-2,CASSASPRDSTNYGYTF,TGTGCCAGCAGCGCCAGTCCCAGGGACAGTACTAACTATGGCTACACCTTC
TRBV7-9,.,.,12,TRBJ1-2,CASSLAQDGYTF,TGTGCCAGCAGCTTAGCGCAAGATGGCTACACCTTC
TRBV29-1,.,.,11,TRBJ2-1,CSSLGSNEQFF,TGCAGCTCCTTGGGCAGCAATGAGCAGTTCTTC
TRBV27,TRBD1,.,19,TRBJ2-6,CASSFYRTGEGPGANVLTF,TGTGCCAGCAGTTTCTATCGGACAGGGGAAGGTCCTGGGGCCAACGTCCTGACTTTC
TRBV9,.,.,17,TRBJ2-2,CASSHPRWGMNTGELFF,TGTGCCAGCAGCCACCCCAGATGGGGGATGAACACCGGGGAGCTGTTTTTT
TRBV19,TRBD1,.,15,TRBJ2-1,CASSARDSSYNEQFF,TGTGCCAGTAGTGCCAGGGACAGCTCCTACAATGAGCAGTTCTTC
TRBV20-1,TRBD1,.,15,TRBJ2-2,CSAQDRGHDTGELFF,TGCAGTGCCCAGGACAGGGGGCATGACACCGGGGAGCTGTTTTTT